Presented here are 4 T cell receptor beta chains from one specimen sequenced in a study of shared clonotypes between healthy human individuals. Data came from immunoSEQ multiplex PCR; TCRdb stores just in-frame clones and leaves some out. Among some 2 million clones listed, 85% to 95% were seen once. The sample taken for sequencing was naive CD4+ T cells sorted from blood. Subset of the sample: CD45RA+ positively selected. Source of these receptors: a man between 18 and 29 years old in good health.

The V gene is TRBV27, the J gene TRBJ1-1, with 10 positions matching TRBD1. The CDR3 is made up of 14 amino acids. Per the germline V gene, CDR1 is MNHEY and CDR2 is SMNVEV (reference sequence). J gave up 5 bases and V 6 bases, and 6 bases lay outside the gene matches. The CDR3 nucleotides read TGTGCCAGCAGCCGGACAGGGGGAGGTACTGAAGCTTTCTTT. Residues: CASSRTGGGTEAFF.

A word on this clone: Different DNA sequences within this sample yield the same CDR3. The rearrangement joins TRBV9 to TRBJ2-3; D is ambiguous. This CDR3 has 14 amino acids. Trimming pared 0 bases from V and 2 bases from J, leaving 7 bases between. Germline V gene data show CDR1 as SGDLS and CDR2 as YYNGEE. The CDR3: CASSVGTLTDTQYF. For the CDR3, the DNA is TGTGCCAGCAGCGTAGGCACTCTCACAGATACGCAGTATTTT. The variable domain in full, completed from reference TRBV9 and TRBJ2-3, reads DSGVTQTPKHLITATGQRVTLRCSPRSGDLSVYWYQQSLDQGLQFLIQYYNGEERAKGNILERFSAQQFPDLHSELNLSSLELGDSALYFCASSVGTLTDTQYFGPGTRLTVL.

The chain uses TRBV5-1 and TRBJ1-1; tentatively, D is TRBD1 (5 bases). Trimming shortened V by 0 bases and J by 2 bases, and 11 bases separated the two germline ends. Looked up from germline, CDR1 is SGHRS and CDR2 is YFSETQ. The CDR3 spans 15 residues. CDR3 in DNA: TGCGCCAGCAGCTTGGATCCGGGGGGAAACACTGAAGCTTTCTTT. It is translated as CASSLDPGGNTEAFF.

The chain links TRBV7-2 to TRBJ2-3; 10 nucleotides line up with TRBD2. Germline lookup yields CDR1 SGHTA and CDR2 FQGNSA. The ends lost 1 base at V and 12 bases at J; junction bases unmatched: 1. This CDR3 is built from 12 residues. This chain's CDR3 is CASSLGTSGQYF. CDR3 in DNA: TGTGCCAGCAGCTTAGGGACTAGCGGACAGTATTTT. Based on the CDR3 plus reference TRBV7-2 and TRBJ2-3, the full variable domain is GAGVSQSPSNKVTEKGKDVELRCDPISGHTALYWYRQSLGQGLEFLIYFQGNSAPDKSGLPSDRFSAERTGGSVSTLTIQRTQQEDSAVYLCASSLGTSGQYFGPGTRLTVL.